This record looks at one TCR beta chain sequence and its context. Using immunoSEQ multiplex PCR, the repertoire was profiled, and TCRdb retains in-frame clones only, with some absent. Counted here are approximately 83,000 clones, approximately 95% occurring once; the ten biggest clones make up about 1.5%. The data stem from a study of control samples from healthy donors and cancer patients. The CDR3 consists of 12 residues. Per germline, CDR1 WNHNN and CDR2 SYGVQD (reference sequence). Trimming took 8 bases from V and 7 from J, leaving 12 bases between them. This receptor was obtained from a woman aged 25 to 39 in good health. The sequenced material came from blood. The chain has TRBV10-1 and TRBJ2-1, with a weak D call TRBD1 (5 bases). CDR3 in DNA: TGCGCCAGCGGGGCAGCCCTTAATGAGCAGTTCTTC. Protein product: CASGAALNEQFF.